The clone carrying this T cell receptor (beta chain) has more than one count but fewer than ten. CDR1 is MNHEY, CDR2 SMNVEV, per germline (reference sequence). This CDR3 comprises 14 residues. V was pared by 5 bases and J by 2 bases, with 5 bases of the junction left unmatched. The sample originates from a study of blood T cell repertoires in COVID-19. Generated by immunoSEQ multiplex PCR, the TCRdb table keeps only in-frame clones and is missing some. The sample yields about 210,000 clones, 75% to 90% seen once. The chain combines TRBV27 with TRBJ1-1; TRBD1 agrees at 7 bases. The sequence derives from a man aged 35 to 55 who had recovered from COVID-19. Sample: PBMCs or T cells enriched from blood (not recorded which). CDR3 residues: CASSLQGRNTEAFF. As DNA, the CDR3 is TGTGCCAGCAGTCTACAGGGGCGTAACACTGAAGCTTTCTTT.